Presented here are 12 T cell receptor beta chains from one specimen sequenced in a study of blood T cell repertoires in COVID-19. Only in-frame clones appear in the TCRdb table, and some are missing; sequencing was by immunoSEQ multiplex PCR. The data contain around 150,000 clones, around 73% of them singletons. Sequencing was carried out using peripheral blood. The receptors stem from a man aged 55 to 70 who had recovered from COVID-19.

The chain couples TRBV20-1 to TRBJ1-1, with TRBD1 as a possible D gene (6 bases). CDR1 DFQATT and CDR2 SNEGSKA come from the germline V gene (reference sequence). This CDR3 comprises 11 residues. The CDR3 here is CRGAMNTEAFF. The CDR3 nucleotides read TGCAGGGGGGCTATGAACACTGAAGCTTTCTTT.

The chain carries TRBV11-2 and TRBJ1-5, with D tentatively TRBD1 (5 bases). This CDR3 spans 15 amino acids. In germline, CDR1 is SGHAT, CDR2 FQNNGV. V dropped 6 bases and J dropped 3 bases, with 15 bases sitting between them. Here the CDR3 reads CASSVDSRSNQPQHF. CDR3 nucleotides: TGTGCCAGCAGTGTCGACAGTCGTTCCAATCAGCCCCAGCATTTT.

V gene TRBV6-2 or TRBV6-3 combines with J gene TRBJ2-3, with 8 bases lining up with TRBD1. The V segment lost 4 bases and the J segment 3 bases; nucleotides outside the gene matches: 6. CDR1 MNHEY and CDR2 SVGEGT come from the germline V gene. This CDR3 spans 15 amino acids. The CDR3 here is CASSFTRGLTDTQYF. DNA of the CDR3: TGTGCCAGCAGTTTCACCAGGGGGCTGACAGATACGCAGTATTTT.

The rearrangement uses TRBV14 and TRBJ1-2, with D unclear. Per germline, CDR1 SGHDN and CDR2 FVKESK. The CDR3 is 13 amino acids. The V end was cut by 5 bases, the J end by 1 base, with 8 bases between. The CDR3 loop reads CASSLQYNYGYTF. The CDR3 nucleotides are TGTGCCAGCAGCTTACAGTATAACTATGGCTACACCTTC.

The rearrangement links TRBV7-9 to TRBJ2-3; D is perhaps TRBD2 (6 bases). The CDR3 has 14 residues. CDR1 is SEHNR, CDR2 FQNEAQ, per germline (reference sequence). With 1 base removed from V and 2 bases from J, the gap between germline ends came to 7 bases. CDR3: CASSLGDFTDTQYF. CDR3 nucleotide sequence: TGTGCCAGCAGCTTAGGGGACTTCACAGATACGCAGTATTTT.

V is TRBV2 and J is TRBJ2-7, with 7 bases matching TRBD2. Trimming cost V 4 bases and J 6 bases; bases outside gene matches: 12. CDR1 and CDR2 from the germline V gene are SNHLY and FYNNEI. The CDR3 is 15 residues long. This CDR3 reads CASSGSSGKVSEQYF. The CDR3 bases are TGTGCCAGCAGTGGTTCTAGCGGTAAGGTTTCCGAGCAGTACTTC.

The rearrangement joins TRBV18 to TRBJ1-6; a weak D match, TRBD1 (6 bases). Trimming left V 3 bases short and J 8 bases short, with 11 bases between. From germline, CDR1 is KGHSH and CDR2 LQKENI. The CDR3 loop spans 14 amino acids. The CDR3 nucleotides read TGTGCCAGCTCACCTGGCAGGGGATATTCACCCCTCCACTTT. Protein: CASSPGRGYSPLHF. The full variable domain, rest sourced from reference TRBV18 and TRBJ1-6, is NAGVMQNPRHLVRRRGQEARLRCSPMKGHSHVYWYRQLPEEGLKFMVYLQKENIIDESGMPKERFSAEFPKEGPSILRIQQVVRGDSAAYFCASSPGRGYSPLHFGNGTRLTVT.

This rearrangement joins TRBV7-2 to TRBJ1-5; D perhaps matches TRBD1 (6 bases). The CDR3 covers 14 residues. Germline CDR1 reads SGHTA; CDR2 reads FQGNSA. The V gene lost 3 bases and the J gene lost 6 bases, with 12 bases spanning the gap. CDR3 in DNA: TGTGCCAGCAGCTTGGGGGGGCGGTCTCAGCCCCAGCATTTT. Protein: CASSLGGRSQPQHF.

V and J are TRBV6-2 or TRBV6-3 and TRBJ1-5, with 11 bases aligning to TRBD1. This CDR3 has 19 amino acids. Germline CDR1 reads MNHEY; CDR2 reads SVGEGT. V lost 2 bases, J lost 6 bases, and 15 bases stayed unmatched. CDR3 in amino acids: CASSYAARTGTGGGQPQHF. In nucleotides, the CDR3 is TGTGCCAGCAGTTACGCCGCACGAACCGGGACAGGGGGAGGTCAGCCCCAGCATTTT.

V is TRBV9 and J is TRBJ2-3; 7 bases line up with TRBD2. The CDR3 has 17 amino acids. The V and J ends lost 0 bases and 2 bases, in that order; junction bases with no gene match: 9. Germline V gene sequence: CDR1 SGDLS, CDR2 YYNGEE. CDR3 nucleotide sequence: TGTGCCAGCAGCGTAGGGGCTAGCGGAGACCTCACAGATACGCAGTATTTT. This encodes CASSVGASGDLTDTQYF.

The chain links TRBV6-5 to TRBJ1-1; 7 bases line up with TRBD1. This CDR3 region has 15 residues. Germline CDR1 is MNHEY and CDR2 is SVGAGI. The ends lost 4 bases at V and 5 bases at J; junction bases unmatched: 10. DNA for the CDR3: TGTGCCAGCAGTTTTCTTCCGAGGGGGCAAACTGAAGCTTTCTTT. Translating gives CASSFLPRGQTEAFF.

Details on this clone: The junction shows a germline mismatch at one end, possibly a read error. Other DNA sequences from this sample encode an identical CDR3 as well. This rearrangement joins TRBV3-1 (or the pseudogene TRBV3-2) to TRBJ2-1; weak D call: TRBD1 (5 bases). The length of the CDR3 is 16 residues. CDR1 is LGHDT and CDR2 is YNNKEL in the germline V gene (reference sequence). CDR3 protein: CASSQVGKGKKNEQFF. The CDR3 DNA reads TGTGCCAGCAGCCAAGTAGGGAAGGGGAAGAAGAATGAACAGTTCTTC.